The present TCR beta chain was sequenced within a study of T-cell reconstitution after alpha-beta-depleted transplantation in children. Using unique molecular identifiers, the investigators prepared the TCRbeta library. Using its own MiXCR run on the PCR reads, TCRdb lists one record per CDR3 protein. This sample has about 580,000 distinct CDR3 sequences, with 27% found just once. Worth noting for this clonotype: Its antigen is undetermined.

This CDR3 region has 12 residues. CDR1 and CDR2 (germline): SGHKS, YYEKEE (reference sequence). The V gene lost 4 bases and the J gene lost 9 bases, with 11 bases spanning the gap. Study-wide results and limits: By one year post-transplant, T-cell counts and diversity largely arose from T cells that were newly produced. Some patients showed high day-60 TCRbeta diversity, which derived from surviving recipient T cells and thymic progenitors.

The sample in question was PBMCs, obtained before TCRalphabeta/CD19-depleted stem cell transplant. The origin of this receptor is a boy in the first two years of life with Wiskott-Aldrich syndrome, due to receive a stem cell transplant. This chain uses TRBV5-5 with TRBJ2-1; D perhaps matches TRBD2 (5 bases). In DNA form, the CDR3 reads TGTGCCAGCAGCCCTTCGGGGATTGAGCAGTTCTTC. This codes for CASSPSGIEQFF.